Below are 22 T cell receptor beta chains sequenced from a single sample in a study of cytomegalovirus exposure and HLA in healthy donors. PCR used 60 Vbeta primers and 13 Jbeta primers. Sequencing used immunoSEQ multiplex PCR; TCRdb keeps in-frame clones, though not all of them. The data hold roughly 130,000 clones, with 80% to 85% observed a single time. Sequencing was performed on PBMCs. Receptor source: a man between 18 and 29 years old in good health and CMV-seronegative.

This clone was observed once. The V and J genes are TRBV7-9 and TRBJ2-2; 7 bases align to TRBD1. Germline assignment: CDR1 SEHNR and CDR2 FQNEAQ (reference sequence). The CDR3 contains 16 residues. V gave up 5 bases and J gave up 5 bases; unmatched junction bases: 11. The CDR3 is CASSPRGGAETGELFF. In nucleotides, the CDR3 is TGTGCCAGCAGCCCTCGAGGGGGCGCGGAAACCGGGGAGCTGTTTTTT.

The V gene is TRBV9, the J gene TRBJ1-2, with 7 bases matching TRBD1. The CDR3 consists of 16 residues. Germline loops: CDR1 SGDLS, CDR2 YYNGEE. V gave up 2 bases and J gave up 5 bases; unmatched junction bases: 12. This chain's CDR3 is CASSVVETGSGYGYTF. Here the CDR3 DNA reads TGTGCCAGCAGCGTCGTTGAGACAGGGTCCGGGTATGGCTACACCTTC.

The chain uses TRBV29-1 and TRBJ1-2; perhaps TRBD1 as D (6 bases). The CDR3 has 11 amino acids. CDR1 and CDR2 (germline): SQVTM, ANQGSEA. This chain's CDR3 is CNDSDSYGYTF. The CDR3 bases are TGCAACGACTCGGACAGCTATGGCTACACCTTC.

The chain carries TRBV28 and TRBJ1-2, with TRBD1 as a possible D gene (5 bases). The germline gives CDR1 MDHEN, CDR2 SYDVKM. The V gene lost 5 bases and the J gene lost 3 bases, with 7 bases spanning the gap. This CDR3 comprises 12 residues. As DNA, the CDR3 is TGTGCCAGCAGTAGGGGCGACTATGGCTACACCTTC. Protein: CASSRGDYGYTF.

The CDR3 bases are TGTGCCAGCAGTTTATATCTGGGGGCGTCTGAAGCTTTCTTT. Translation gives CASSLYLGASEAFF. V usage is TRBV27 and J usage is TRBJ1-1; D might be TRBD1 (6 bases). Trimming removed 1 base from V and 6 bases from J, with 12 bases in between. The CDR3 is 14 residues long. CDR1 and CDR2 (germline): MNHEY, SMNVEV (reference sequence).

This clone has only a few counts. The chain has TRBV9 and TRBJ2-3, with D possibly being TRBD2 (5 bases). Germline V gives CDR1 SGDLS, CDR2 YYNGEE. V shed 5 bases and J shed 5 bases, with 15 bases lying between them. This CDR3 comprises 14 residues. CDR3 region: CASSQEGGGDTQYF. CDR3 in DNA: TGTGCCAGCAGTCAAGAGGGTGGAGGAGATACGCAGTATTTT.

This clone showed up just a few times. This chain connects TRBV6-1 to TRBJ2-1; a weak D match, TRBD2 (6 bases). The CDR3 is 15 amino acids. Germline CDR1 is MNHNS and CDR2 is SASEGT. Trimming took off 3 bases at V and 10 bases at J, with 19 bases between the two ends. The CDR3: CASSESPGGVGEQFF. Here the CDR3 DNA reads TGTGCCAGCAGTGAGAGCCCAGGAGGGGTCGGGGAGCAGTTCTTC.

This clone was picked up a small number of times. The rearrangement joins TRBV7-9 to TRBJ1-1; 7 bases agree with TRBD1. CDR1 is SEHNR, CDR2 FQNEAQ, per germline (reference sequence). With 5 bases clipped from V and 0 bases from J, the junction kept 9 bases outside the gene matches. The CDR3 runs 16 residues. CDR3 in DNA: TGTGCCAGCAGCAATCGGGGACAGCCGATGAACACTGAAGCTTTCTTT. This codes for CASSNRGQPMNTEAFF.

The genes are TRBV7-2 and TRBJ1-5; D not resolved. Germline lookup yields CDR1 SGHTA and CDR2 FQGNSA. The CDR3 sequence is 13 residues long. Trimming took off 5 bases at V and 3 bases at J, with 8 bases between the two ends. The CDR3 region is CASSVDYNQPQHF. DNA of the CDR3: TGTGCCAGCAGCGTCGACTACAATCAGCCCCAGCATTTT.

The chain uses TRBV11-2 and TRBJ2-7, with D possibly TRBD1 on 6 matching bases. The germline V gene has CDR1 SGHAT and CDR2 FQNNGV. This CDR3 has 17 residues. Trimming took off 0 bases at V and 2 bases at J, with 17 bases between the two ends. The CDR3 DNA sequence: TGTGCCAGCAGCTTAGAACAGGGTATCATGGTGACCTACGAGCAGTACTTC. Its protein product is CASSLEQGIMVTYEQYF.

The chain joins TRBV11-2 to TRBJ1-2; D unresolved. The CDR3 spans 13 residues. Germline CDR1 SGHAT, CDR2 FQNNGV. Trimming cost V 0 bases and J 7 bases, with 9 bases left between them. In nucleotides, the CDR3 is TGTGCCAGCAGCTTAGACCCTCTTCGTGGCTACACCTTC. Translation: CASSLDPLRGYTF.

The CDR3 loop reads CASSLAMTGELFF. CDR3 in DNA: TGTGCCAGCAGCTTAGCTATGACCGGGGAGCTGTTTTTT. The V gene is TRBV7-2, the J gene TRBJ2-2; D is ambiguous. This CDR3 is 13 amino acids long. Germline V gene data show CDR1 as SGHTA and CDR2 as FQGNSA. V lost 0 bases to trimming and J lost 5 bases, with 4 bases between them.

This chain joins TRBV7-8 and TRBJ1-1, with D perhaps matching TRBD1 (5 bases). From germline, CDR1 is SGHVS and CDR2 FQNEAQ. Deletions cut 8 bases from V and 5 bases from J, with 18 bases between. This CDR3 is 14 amino acids long. The CDR3 loop reads CASERGRGGTEAFF. CDR3 bases: TGTGCCAGCGAACGGGGGAGGGGCGGGACTGAAGCTTTCTTT.

The rearrangement links TRBV6-1 to TRBJ1-5; D ambiguous. The CDR3 covers 12 residues. The germline V gene encodes CDR1 MNHNS and CDR2 SASEGT. V dropped 8 bases and J dropped 1 base, with 6 bases sitting between them. The CDR3 loop reads CASRGSNQPQHF. The CDR3, as DNA: TGTGCCAGCCGAGGAAGCAATCAGCCCCAGCATTTT.

V and J are TRBV6-1 and TRBJ2-1; 13 positions match TRBD2. CDR1 MNHNS and CDR2 SASEGT come from the germline V gene. Unmatched junction bases numbered 0, after V lost 1 base and J lost 6 bases. The CDR3 loop spans 15 amino acids. The CDR3 region has the DNA TGTGCCAGCAGTGAAGGGACTAGCGGGGGCAATGAGCAGTTCTTC. It codes for CASSEGTSGGNEQFF.

V and J are TRBV9 and TRBJ2-4; 8 nucleotides agree with TRBD1. This CDR3 has 16 amino acids. V trimming: 5 bases; J trimming: 0 bases; junction bases outside the gene matches: 7. The germline gives CDR1 SGDLS, CDR2 YYNGEE. The DNA for the CDR3 is TGTGCCAGCAGTTATGGACAGGGCCTAGCCAAAAACATTCAGTACTTC. It codes for CASSYGQGLAKNIQYF. The full variable domain, completed using reference TRBV9 and TRBJ2-4, is DSGVTQTPKHLITATGQRVTLRCSPRSGDLSVYWYQQSLDQGLQFLIQYYNGEERAKGNILERFSAQQFPDLHSELNLSSLELGDSALYFCASSYGQGLAKNIQYFGAGTRLSVL.

The rearrangement joins TRBV4-1 to TRBJ1-6; D possibly corresponds to TRBD1 (5 bases). Trimming left V 0 bases short and J 14 bases short, with 23 bases between. There are 17 residues in the CDR3. From germline, CDR1 is MGHRA and CDR2 YSYEKL. The CDR3 reads CASSQDPTALGRSSLHF. The CDR3 nucleotides are TGCGCCAGCAGCCAAGACCCGACAGCCTTGGGGCGTTCGTCCCTCCACTTT.

V usage is TRBV6-6 and J usage is TRBJ1-3; D is unresolved. Trimming pared 4 bases from V and 0 bases from J, leaving 13 bases between. This CDR3 is built from 16 residues. Germline CDR1 is MNHNY and CDR2 is SVGAGI (reference sequence). The CDR3 bases are TGTGCCAGCAGTTTGAAAGGAGGTAGCTCTGGAAACACCATATATTTT. It translates to CASSLKGGSSGNTIYF.

The chain couples TRBV4-1 to TRBJ1-1; unclear D gene. The CDR3 is 16 residues long. V lost 0 bases and J lost 0, with 11 bases in between. Per the germline V gene, CDR1 is MGHRA and CDR2 is YSYEKL. The CDR3 loop reads CASSQERGGLNTEAFF. CDR3 sequence (DNA): TGCGCCAGCAGCCAAGAGAGAGGCGGATTGAACACTGAAGCTTTCTTT.

On this clone itself: Mismatch with germline at one junction end may stem from a read error. The chain employs TRBV28 and TRBJ1-1; 7 bases align to TRBD1. Per germline, CDR1 MDHEN and CDR2 SYDVKM. The CDR3 sequence is 10 residues long. The CDR3 region is CASSSRGLVF. The CDR3, as DNA: TGTGCCAGCAGCTCAAGGGGGCTAGTCTTT.

V and J are TRBV4-2 and TRBJ2-5; 9 bases map to TRBD1. The CDR3 has 16 amino acids. V trimming: 0 bases; J trimming: 1 base; junction bases outside the gene matches: 3. Germline V CDR1 and CDR2: LGHNA, YNFKEQ. CDR3 amino acids: CASSQEDRGAQETQYF. The CDR3 DNA sequence: TGTGCCAGCAGCCAAGAAGACAGGGGGGCCCAAGAGACCCAGTACTTC.

CDR3 in DNA: TGTGCCAGCAGCTTAGGGAAGGACCCCGCGGGAGCTTTCTTT. Translating gives CASSLGKDPAGAFF. V and J are TRBV7-9 and TRBJ1-1; D uncertain. The CDR3 totals 14 residues. The germline V gene encodes CDR1 SEHNR and CDR2 FQNEAQ (reference sequence). Trimming shortened V by 1 base and J by 10 bases, and 16 bases separated the two germline ends.